The entry below gives a single T cell receptor beta chain sequence along with its context. Its target antigen remains unknown. The sample holds no much larger clone one base away, and base qualities are not on file. The CDR1 and CDR2 encoded by the germline V gene are SGHDT and YYEEEE. The junction carries 8 bases between V and J, which are trimmed by 4 bases and 3 bases respectively. From cysteine to phenylalanine, the CDR3 is 12 amino acids long. The entry retains the CDR3 DNA only, 36 bases that are in frame from base 1. The cohort was made up of roughly 670 healthy bone marrow donors. At the time of sampling, all cohort members were nominally healthy, though unrecorded immune exposures were likely present. The donor was CMV seropositive and belonged to the group of 270 or so seropositive cohort members. Each donor provided a peripheral blood sample, and peripheral blood mononuclear cells were used for TCR beta sequencing. Genomic DNA extraction from the blood cell samples was performed with the Qiagen DNeasy Blood Extraction Kit.

The library was prepared using the immunoSEQ multiplex PCR assay. The multiplex PCR relied on a mix of 60 forward primers for TCR Vbeta segments and 13 reverse primers for TCR Jbeta segments. A multiplex PCR assay on genomic DNA amplified the CDR3 region of rearranged TCR beta genes. The amplified TCR beta libraries were sequenced on the Illumina HiSeq System as 87-base-pair reads. The published analysis was carried out like this. A later analysis counted approximately 74 million unique TCR beta chains across the 550 to 750 repertoires, and some 11 million of these chains were shared by at least two donors. Raw reads were error-corrected and collapsed into unique sequences by a nearest-neighbor algorithm in which closely related sequences were merged to remove PCR and sequencing errors. CDR3 sequences were aligned to IMGT reference sequences to assign V, D and J gene segments. For a sequence to be retained, at least a six-nucleotide match to both a V gene segment and a J gene segment was required. A rearrangement counted as productive if the CDR3 had no stop codons and remained in frame with V and J, and every other rearrangement counted as non-productive. CDR3 was defined according to IMGT convention as the region running from the second conserved V-encoded cysteine to the conserved J-encoded phenylalanine. Sequences without an unambiguous match to a single V gene segment were excluded from the earlier analysis of about 600 of the donors. An earlier analysis of approximately 590 of the donors called V segments functional above 56.7% productive rearrangements and segregating when the between-donor standard deviation exceeded 5%. A statistical classification framework was built for diagnosing cytomegalovirus status from the catalog of TCR beta chain sequences. In a later analysis, V and J genes were assigned by comparing TCR nucleotide sequences against IMGT/GENE-DB human TR gene sequences. The TCRdist pipeline was used in a later analysis to assign CDR3 sequences and most-parsimonious VDJ recombination scenarios. In a later analysis, each TCR beta chain was defined by its CDR3 amino acid sequence together with its V-gene family, and reads lacking a unique V-gene family were excluded. To address suspected cross-contamination and a sequencing artifact, a later analysis removed over 500 highly shared, low-generation-probability nucleotide sequences. For each public chain, a later analysis derived a clonal expansion index from normalized ranks of inferred template counts within each repertoire. In a later analysis, generation probabilities were computed using a VDJ recombination model fitted to out-of-frame rearrangements, and the results were checked against IGoR. A later analysis scored TCR-TCR, TCR-HLA and TCR-CMV co-occurrence with hypergeometric tests, applying a repertoire-size bias correction to TCR pairs. In a later analysis, false discovery rates were estimated by permuting HLA or CMV assignments 20 times. A later analysis grouped co-occurring TCRs with DBSCAN, adding TCRdist sequence similarity when clustering within HLA-allele-positive subsets. For co-occurrence clustering, repertoires with fewer than 30,000 or more than 120,000 public chains were excluded, along with four to six repertoires with anomalous nucleotide sharing. As stored in TCRdb, this immuneACCESS dataset retains in-frame rearrangements with V and J assigned. A fraction of the clones does not appear; measured against another copy, unresolved V genes explain less than half of the discrepancy, and the remainder lacks a known reason. V and J calls and clone size come straight from that table; D and trimming were deduced from the DNA. A total of roughly 100,000 clones appear in this sample, over 55% of them only once. Jointly, the top ten make up 20% to 25% of the sample.

The sample comes from a study of cytomegalovirus exposure and HLA in healthy donors (dated by TCRdb to the late 2010s). For context, the study as a whole: In an earlier analysis of 587 of the donors, 276 Gb of sequence data and 90 million to 120 million unique TCR beta sequences from 150 million to 200 million T cells were reported. The genetic ancestry cluster associated with self-reported Caucasian donors included 81% of the approximately 410 genotyped donors. The study used immunosequencing to profile the T cell repertoires of around 600 subjects and linked those repertoires to cytomegalovirus serostatus. The study aimed to test whether cataloging public T cell receptors could reveal signatures of past pathogen exposure. On average, around 240,000 unique TCR beta nucleotide sequences were sequenced per donor among roughly 430 genotyped donors of the cohort, with 15% to 20% of those sequences being non-productive. A handful of DR-DQ haplotypes were handled as single units for association and clustering because linkage in the cohort was strong. Rather than using new phenotypic data, the later analysis identified candidate immune exposures from TCR beta sequences and from how often those sequences occurred across donors. In a later analysis, previously published TCR beta repertoires from 550 to 700 donors were re-analyzed and high-resolution HLA genotyping was added so that TCR occurrence patterns could be studied. In addition to the first cohort of 666 subjects, a separate validation cohort of about 120 different subjects was used. The study combined high-throughput TCR immunosequencing, statistical association of individual TCRs with disease status, and machine learning to predict cytomegalovirus infection status. A later genetic analysis took genome-wide SNP genotypes for about 65% of the roughly 670 donors and used that subset as a discovery cohort. Class I and class II HLA loci were covered by the typing at four-digit resolution. To decide whether each TCR beta V gene segment behaved as functional or pseudogenic, an earlier analysis of approximately 600 of the donors relied on high-throughput TCR beta sequencing. An early release covering 550 to 700 HLA-typed donors comprised approximately 290 gigabases of sequencing data and around 80 million unique TCR sequences. The number of typed donors differed by locus: roughly 620-630 for A, B, C, DRB1 and DQB1; 500 to 550 for DQA1; some 610 for DPA1; and around 470 for DPB1. Every discovery cohort repertoire had been produced on one sequencing platform. Donor age, sex, ethnicity and CMV serostatus were compiled alongside the repertoire data. Findings and caveats that apply to the study as a whole: Specific HLA alleles were associated with 15,000 to 20,000 TCR beta sequences at a false discovery rate of 0.05 in a later analysis. Presence/absence analyses assumed roughly uniform sequencing depth across donors, an assumption that may not hold. The sequencing pipeline was judged likely to have produced a cluster of highly shared sequence variants as a technical artifact. While some public TCRs were present in many individuals, most TCR sequences turned up only very rarely across donors. Only TCR beta chains were sequenced in this cohort, and the absence of alpha or paired-chain data limited detectable features. Because counts were too low, roughly 17 rarely observed V segments, including chromosome 9 orphons, were left out of the earlier analysis of 500 to 750 of the donors. In an earlier analysis of 587 of the donors, most TCR beta V segments were observed in productive rearrangements about 87% or about 30% of the time, broadly matching IMGT annotations. Several of the top co-occurrence clusters appeared to be linked to parvovirus B19, influenza, CMV and Epstein-Barr virus, according to a later analysis. Cytomegalovirus status was reported to be diagnosed by the classifier with high specificity and sensitivity in both the original and validation cohorts. According to a later analysis, TCR association rates differed among HLA loci, with DRB1 alleles showing the most associated TCRs and HLA-C alleles showing the fewest. The authors suggested that the approach could potentially be generalized to other disease states and immunological phenotypes. Correlated functional status among segregating V segments might be attributable to linkage disequilibrium, but an unknown experimental factor could not be ruled out. A few of the identified cytomegalovirus-associated TCR beta chains were confirmed in vitro to be specific for cytomegalovirus antigens. Most CMV-associated TCR beta chains appeared to be HLA-restricted in a later analysis, and the HLA associations seemed to be driven largely by CMV exposure. A total of some 180 TCR beta chains were listed by the study as associated with cytomegalovirus. For the cohort, immune exposure information was limited to CMV serostatus. A later genetic analysis associated a missense DCLRE1C variant with V-gene and J-gene trimming of TCR beta chains, and an independent cohort replicated the association. Because the 87-base-pair reads could not distinguish some IMGT-functional V segments, including TRBV6-2 and TRBV6-3, those segments were excluded. Strong co-occurrence of HLA alleles, especially DR and DQ, made assigning TCR associations to individual alleles difficult. In a later genetic analysis, fewer N-insertions in productive TCRs were reported among donors in an Asian-associated ancestry cluster than the roughly 710-donor mean. Compared with equally common non-associated chains, HLA-associated TCR beta chains in a later analysis were more clonally expanded and had lower generation probabilities. A further reported finding was that TCR beta sequences accurately predicted the HLA-A and HLA-B alleles for most subjects in the first cohort. Because some donors lacked HLA typing at each locus, the association tests relied only on the typed subset.

The sequence was obtained from a woman aged 50 to 65 in good health and CMV-seropositive. The sequenced material came from PBMCs. The rearranged segments are TRBV5-6 and TRBJ2-7, with an unclear D gene assignment. The base sequence is TGTGCCAGCAGCCGACTCAACTACGAGCAGTACTTC. This codes for CASSRLNYEQYF.